This record concerns one TCR beta chain sequence. Antigen unknown. V was clipped by 4 bases and J by 0 bases; unmatched bases: 5. Looked up from germline, CDR1 is DFQATT and CDR2 is SNEGSKA (reference sequence). The CDR3 is 14 amino acids. The sample belongs to a study of CD8 T cells in Susac syndrome. The study's findings and limits: The authors acknowledged that their TCR sequencing and HLA analysis involved a relatively small number of individuals.

Random hexamers served to reverse transcribe roughly 0.45 to 1 ug RNA. TCRdb re-derived calls from the immunoSEQ multiplex PCR reads in MiXCR, one entry per CDR3 protein. The sample lists 200,000 to 250,000 distinct CDR3 sequences; roughly 96% were seen once. This chain links TRBV20-1 with TRBJ2-7, with TRBD1 matching over 8 bases. The clonotype originates from a human donor with multiple sclerosis. Sequenced: CD4+ T cells from PBMCs. CDR3 amino acids: CSAIDRGSSYEQYF. The CDR3 bases are TGCAGTGCTATAGACAGGGGAAGCTCCTACGAGCAGTACTTC.